The sequence of this T cell receptor (beta chain) was determined in a study of blood T cell repertoires in COVID-19. The method was immunoSEQ multiplex PCR; TCRdb's version includes in-frame clones alone and lacks a portion of them. The data hold 110,000 to 150,000 clones, with under 85% observed a single time. V was clipped by 2 bases and J by 7 bases; unmatched bases: 6. The CDR3 sequence is 15 residues long. Germline CDR1 is KGHSH and CDR2 is LQKENI. The sequence was obtained from a man aged 45-60 years with active or convalescent COVID-19. The chain links TRBV18 to TRBJ2-1, with 9 bases lining up with TRBD2. Sequenced: peripheral blood. CDR3: CASSPAGGPGNEQFF. The CDR3 DNA reads as TGTGCCAGCTCACCAGCGGGAGGGCCAGGGAATGAGCAGTTCTTC.